The rows below give T cell receptor beta chains drawn from one sample of a study of tumor and adjacent non-tumor tissue in lung cancer. TCRdb reanalysed the multiplex PCR reads using MiXCR and keeps one entry per CDR3 protein. The data show 200,000 to 250,000 distinct CDR3 sequences, with 70% to 75% seen just once and about 23% held by the top ten. The sequencing input was lung tumor tissue. The receptors here all came from a man aged 55 to 70 with non-small cell lung cancer. CDR3s include the opening cysteine and the closing phenylalanine or tryptophan. Each record gives: J gene, clone size, V gene, CDR3 protein. Clone size is stated in some rows and not others, as once, few, many or a class when expanded.

TRBJ2-4,NA,TRBV30,CAWSVRTAGNIQYF
TRBJ1-6,NA,TRBV5-8,CASSWKTGVNSSLHF
TRBJ2-5,NA,TRBV10-3,CAISERGTTGRAIQETQYF
TRBJ1-2,NA,TRBV20-1,CSAMSRGSNGYIF
TRBJ2-2,once,TRBV7-9,CASSLAGIEITRELFF
TRBJ1-4,NA,TRBV4-3,CASSQDLWGQEKLLF
TRBJ2-2,NA,TRBV7-9,CASSLYSYAGELFF
TRBJ1-6,NA,TRBV5-6,CANSLEINSPLHF
TRBJ2-1,NA,TRBV24-1,CATSDSSGSSYNEQFF
TRBJ1-1,once,TRBV7-9,CASSFTGPRSTEAFF
TRBJ2-3,NA,TRBV12-3/TRBV12-4,CASSFLGGKLTDTQYF
TRBJ2-7,NA,TRBV5-6,CASGLTTGDEQYF
TRBJ2-7,NA,TRBV29-1,CSVVAGTGAYEQYF
TRBJ2-1,once,TRBV5-1,CASSLMGIGSIGEQFF
TRBJ2-1,once,TRBV7-2,CASSPRLAGGYNEQFF
TRBJ1-1,NA,TRBV6-4,CASSSSPGNTEAFF
TRBJ2-3,many,TRBV29-1,CSVEGGTSDTDTQYF
TRBJ2-3,many,TRBV20-1,CSATMTSGRAIDTQYF
TRBJ2-7,NA,TRBV20-1,CSARDRTREQYF
TRBJ2-3,NA,TRBV5-5,CASSHTGTRADTQYF
TRBJ2-3,NA,TRBV19,CASSGRLTDTQYF
TRBJ2-7,once,TRBV11-3,CASSLGFEQSF
TRBJ1-2,many,TRBV4-1,CASSQGVRQAISLYGYTF
TRBJ1-4,NA,TRBV20-1,CSAPLGGGGQKLFF
TRBJ1-1,NA,TRBV28,CASSPSGLWGNTEAFF
TRBJ2-3,many,TRBV6-5,CASRGRGTDTQYF
TRBJ2-5,NA,TRBV10-3,CAISAGTGVQETQYF
TRBJ2-1,NA,TRBV20-1,CSGRVVEIGYNEQFF
TRBJ2-3,NA,TRBV20-1,CSATDAGLSTDTQYF
TRBJ2-4,NA,TRBV29-1,CSVRGGSVLDDKNIHYF
TRBJ1-5,NA,TRBV11-2,CASRPLGAGGSNQPQHF
TRBJ2-4,NA,TRBV20-1,CSGVLAEGAKNNQYF
TRBJ1-5,NA,TRBV20-1,CTAKTGLTGNQPQHF
TRBJ1-3,NA,TRBV4-2,CASSQFVDFSSGNTIYF
TRBJ2-3,NA,TRBV20-1,CSARGHRASTDTQYF
TRBJ1-1,few,TRBV5-1,CASSLMGGDTEAFF
TRBJ2-3,NA,TRBV20-1,CSARDAGLSTDTQNF
TRBJ2-7,NA,TRBV30,CAWSKGLGEQYF
TRBJ1-1,NA,TRBV20-1,CSDRDYQGSGNTEAFF
NA,NA,TRBV20-1,CSARRQGAGNQSQYF
TRBJ2-5,NA,TRBV5-1,CASSLDPGPQETQYF